These T cell receptor beta chains were read from a single sample in a study of T cells expressing NK-cell markers. TCRdb reprocessed the 5' RACE reads, keeping one entry per CDR3 protein, no DNA. The table for this sample gives roughly 150,000 distinct CDR3 sequences. The sequenced sample consisted of blood T cells: a sorted CD56 or NKG2C T cell subset, CD4+ or CD8+ T cells, or bulk PBMC T cells (not recorded which). The receptors here all came from a man aged 18 to 69 in good health. CDR3s include the opening cysteine and the closing phenylalanine or tryptophan.

J | V | CDR3
TRBJ2-3 | TRBV7-9 | CASSLAGGKFTDTQYF
TRBJ1-5 | TRBV6-1 | CASSREGNQPQHF
TRBJ2-1 | TRBV2 | CASSEQGSVNEQFF
TRBJ1-2 | TRBV28 | CASSWVRRSLKAYGYTF
TRBJ1-5 | TRBV10-3 | CAISESTGGDPLNQPQHF
TRBJ1-1 | TRBV2 | CASSEGQYSIGRNTEAFF
TRBJ2-1 | TRBV10-3 | CAISDTSGGRTEQFF
TRBJ2-2 | TRBV5-8 | CASSLGHNTGELFF
TRBJ1-3 | TRBV7-9 | CASSSYREAGGNTIYF
TRBJ2-4 | TRBV12-3/TRBV12-4 | CASSLGDENIQYF
TRBJ2-1 | TRBV5-8 | CASSSRGQGDNEQFF
TRBJ2-7 | TRBV13 | CASSSDSTSYEQYF
TRBJ2-5 | TRBV7-9 | CASSLVLVSSETQYF
TRBJ1-1 | TRBV15 | CATSRQTNTEAFF
TRBJ2-5 | TRBV18 | CASSQLQGETQYF
TRBJ2-1 | TRBV27 | CASSWGAGGLNEQFF
TRBJ2-2 | TRBV15 | CATSRDRGHRELFF
TRBJ1-4 | TRBV7-9 | CASSLEPGLNEKLFF
TRBJ2-2 | TRBV27 | CASSLGGAVSGELFF
TRBJ1-1 | TRBV6-5 | CASSYHTGQVATEAFF
TRBJ1-2 | TRBV6-5 | CASSYGRTRPGYTF
TRBJ2-5 | TRBV11-3 | CASSYDRTQETQYF
TRBJ2-3 | TRBV5-1 | CASRPPGTGITDTQYF
TRBJ2-7 | TRBV29-1 | CSVEGRVTGLNSYEQYF
TRBJ2-1 | TRBV6-4 | CASSDLPGNEQFF
TRBJ2-2 | TRBV20-1 | CSARVGGRNTGELFF
TRBJ2-2 | TRBV28 | CASSLHTGAGELFF
TRBJ2-7 | TRBV27 | CASSLWAGSSDEQYF
TRBJ1-2 | TRBV7-2 | CASSSYRVYGYTF
TRBJ2-3 | TRBV3-1 | CASSKDLGGNTDTQYF
TRBJ1-1 | TRBV29-1 | CSVDFQHRANTEAFF
TRBJ2-5 | TRBV11-1 | CASSLWAGYVLVEETQYF
TRBJ2-7 | TRBV6-1 | CASSETWDPAGHEQYF
TRBJ1-6 | TRBV7-9 | CASSPTPGPLHF
TRBJ1-2 | TRBV18 | CASSPKDRGPEGDGYTF
TRBJ1-1 | TRBV5-1 | CASSTDGNTLAFF
TRBJ1-2 | TRBV4-2 | CASSQDLSMGIQNYGYTF
TRBJ2-1 | TRBV7-9 | CASSGRGLAGNEQFF
TRBJ2-6 | TRBV4-1 | CASSQGQFYSGANVLTF
TRBJ1-2 | TRBV14 | CASSLARGFDYGYTF
TRBJ1-1 | TRBV6-5 | CASSYSGTRDEAFF